These T cell receptor beta chains were read from a single sample in a study of shared clonotypes between healthy human individuals. Data came from immunoSEQ multiplex PCR; TCRdb stores just in-frame clones and leaves some out. The repertoire holds some 2.1 million clones, just under 95% seen once, with about 1.1% in the top ten. Sequencing was done on a sample of naive CD8+ T cells sorted from blood. These receptors came from a man aged 18-30 years in good health. Both conserved end residues are trimmed from each CDR3. Fields, in order: clone size, D gene, V gene, CDR3 protein. D genes are given only for firm matches. Rows may omit the clone size; those that give it use once, few, many or a size class.

- | - | TRBV27 | ASSWQDPYEQY
once | - | TRBV4-1 | ASSQDPAGVISTDTQY
- | - | TRBV7-9 | ASSFQGGDTQY
- | TRBD1 | TRBV9 | ASSAGTVTNYGYT
once | - | TRBV10-2 | ASSESVGTEAF
- | - | TRBV28 | ASSLRHLRESSYEQY
once | - | TRBV30 | AWNVRVDSYEQY
- | - | TRBV6-1 | ASSEPIGEQF
- | TRBD1 | TRBV7-9 | ASSHRPGQGTGELF
- | TRBD1 | TRBV4-1 | ASSQRGQGPHEQY
- | TRBD1 | TRBV6-1 | ASSEGTGQGRSPLH
- | - | TRBV7-8 | ASSLRTPYEQY
- | - | TRBV5-8 | ASSYTAGEADYGYT
- | TRBD2 | TRBV13 | ASSFGTSGYRSTDTQY
- | TRBD1 | TRBV4-2 | ASSQERGPGQETQY
- | - | TRBV7-6 | ASSLNGVSYEQY
- | - | TRBV7-9 | ASSFETDTQY
- | - | TRBV27 | ASSSGIPHGYT
- | - | TRBV5-6 | ASSTTGELF
- | - | TRBV6-5 | ASSYSNAPGGNGYT
- | - | TRBV11-2 | ASSLGPVYEQY
- | TRBD1 | TRBV7-6 | ASSYSGGENTEAF
- | - | TRBV5-6 | ASSPTETLYEQY
- | - | TRBV7-2 | ASSLVPASADTQY